This T cell receptor (beta chain) came from a study of blood T cell repertoires in COVID-19. Study-level background: The United States, Italy and Spain supplied acute and convalescent COVID-19 samples. The analysed material was cDNA or gDNA that came from T cells, B-cell-depleted T cells, or PBMCs.

As originally analysed: Estimates of nucleated cell counts were drawn from the amplification of reference gene primers. Only in-frame clones appear in the TCRdb table, and some are missing; sequencing was by immunoSEQ multiplex PCR. V, J and clone size reflect that table, while D and trimming were determined from the DNA. The sample contains over 85,000 clones, approximately 80% of which appear only once. This CDR3 comprises 15 residues. V was cut by 4 bases and J by 2 bases, with 13 bases left in between. From germline, CDR1 is MDHEN and CDR2 SYDVKM. The receptor was isolated from a man aged 55 to 70 with acute or convalescent COVID-19. The gene calls are TRBV28 and TRBJ2-3; D is possibly TRBD2 (7 bases). Sequencing was carried out using peripheral blood. CDR3 residues: CASSSLGGPTDTQYF. DNA of the CDR3: TGTGCCAGCAGTTCCCTCGGGGGGCCCACAGATACGCAGTATTTT.